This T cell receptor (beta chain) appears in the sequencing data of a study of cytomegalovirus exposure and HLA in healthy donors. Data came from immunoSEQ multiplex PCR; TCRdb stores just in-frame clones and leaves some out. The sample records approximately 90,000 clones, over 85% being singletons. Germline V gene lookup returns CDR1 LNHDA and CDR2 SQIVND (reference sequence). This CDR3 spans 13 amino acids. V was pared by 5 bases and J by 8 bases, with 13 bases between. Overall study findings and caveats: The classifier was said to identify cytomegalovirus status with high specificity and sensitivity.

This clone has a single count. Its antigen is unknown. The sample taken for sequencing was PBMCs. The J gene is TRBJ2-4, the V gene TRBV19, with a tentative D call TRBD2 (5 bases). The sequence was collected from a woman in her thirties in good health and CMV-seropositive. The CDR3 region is CASSRGQTHIQYF. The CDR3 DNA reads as TGTGCCAGTAGTCGAGGGCAGACTCACATTCAGTACTTC.